This entry is about one T cell receptor beta chain. What it binds is unknown. Germline assignment: CDR1 SGHRS and CDR2 YFSETQ. The CDR3 contains 15 residues. The junction had 8 bases not matched to a gene; V was cut back by 3 bases and J by 3 bases. The source of the sample is a study of cytomegalovirus exposure and HLA in healthy donors. Points from the study as a whole: Roughly uniform depth of sequencing across donors was assumed in presence/absence analyses. Most TCR sequences proved rare, with some public TCRs found in many donors.

Donors were nominally healthy when sampled, though unrecorded immune exposures were likely. Primers included in the PCR were 60 Vbeta and 13 Jbeta primers. Here immunoSEQ multiplex PCR was the method, and the copy in TCRdb shows in-frame clones only, minus some. The repertoire has fewer than 150,000 clones, roughly 70% of them found once; the top ten carry around 4%. V is TRBV5-1 and J is TRBJ1-1, with 7 bases identical to TRBD1. The sample consisted of PBMCs. The TCR sequence derives from a woman in her thirties or forties in good health and CMV-seropositive. CDR3 DNA sequence: TGCGCCAGCAGCTACTTGACCCAGGGGGACACTGAAGCTTTCTTT. This gives the protein CASSYLTQGDTEAFF. Full variable domain (remainder filled in from reference TRBV5-1 and TRBJ1-1): KAGVTQTPRYLIKTRGQQVTLSCSPISGHRSVSWYQQTPGQGLQFLFEYFSETQRNKGNFPGRFSGRQFSNSRSEMNVSTLELGDSALYLCASSYLTQGDTEAFFGQGTRLTVV.